This TCR beta chain is from a study of control samples from healthy donors and cancer patients. Repertoires were generated with immunoSEQ multiplex PCR, while TCRdb's copy carries only in-frame clones and drops some. This table holds about 130,000 clones, around nine tenths found once. From germline, CDR1 is SGHNT and CDR2 YENEEA. This CDR3 spans 12 amino acids. V lost 3 bases and J 3 bases, leaving 6 bases between the germline ends. This chain uses TRBV11-3 with TRBJ2-7; no definite D call. The receptor's source is a man in his fifties in good health. Sequences were obtained from blood. The CDR3 sequence is CASSFKHYEQYF. In nucleotides, the CDR3 is TGTGCCAGCAGCTTCAAGCACTACGAGCAGTACTTC.